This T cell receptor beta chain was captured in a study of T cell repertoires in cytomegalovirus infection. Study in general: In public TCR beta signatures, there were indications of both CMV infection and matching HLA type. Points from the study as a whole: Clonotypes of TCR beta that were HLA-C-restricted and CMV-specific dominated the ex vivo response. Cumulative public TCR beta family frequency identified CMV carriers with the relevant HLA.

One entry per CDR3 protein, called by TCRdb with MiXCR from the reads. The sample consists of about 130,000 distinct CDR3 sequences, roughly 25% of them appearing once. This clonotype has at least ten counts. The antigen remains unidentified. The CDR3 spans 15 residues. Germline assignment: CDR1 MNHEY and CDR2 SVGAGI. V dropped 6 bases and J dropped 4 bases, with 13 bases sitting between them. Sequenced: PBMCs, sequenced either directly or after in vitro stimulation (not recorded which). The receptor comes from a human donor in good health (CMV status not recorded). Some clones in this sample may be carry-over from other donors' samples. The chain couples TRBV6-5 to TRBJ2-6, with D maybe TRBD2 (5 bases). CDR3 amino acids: CASSERRSGANVLTF. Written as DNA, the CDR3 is TGTGCCAGCAGCGAGAGGAGGTCCGGGGCCAACGTCCTGACTTTC.